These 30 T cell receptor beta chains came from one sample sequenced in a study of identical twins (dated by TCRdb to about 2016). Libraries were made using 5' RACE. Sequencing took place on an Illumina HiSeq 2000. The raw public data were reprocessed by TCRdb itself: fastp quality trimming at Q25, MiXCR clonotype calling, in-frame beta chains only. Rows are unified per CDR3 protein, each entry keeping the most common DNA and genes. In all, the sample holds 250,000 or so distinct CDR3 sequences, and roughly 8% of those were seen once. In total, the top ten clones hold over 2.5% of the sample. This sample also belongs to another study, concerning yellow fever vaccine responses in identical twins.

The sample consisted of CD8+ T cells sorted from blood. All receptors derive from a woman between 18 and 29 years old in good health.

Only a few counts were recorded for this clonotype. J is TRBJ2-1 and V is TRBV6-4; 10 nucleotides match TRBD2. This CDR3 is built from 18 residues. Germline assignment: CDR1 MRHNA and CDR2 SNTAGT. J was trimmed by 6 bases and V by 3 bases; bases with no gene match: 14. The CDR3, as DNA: TGTGCCAGCAGTGAGTTCCACGAAGTAGCGGGGGGCGGCAATGAGCAGTTCTTC. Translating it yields CASSEFHEVAGGGNEQFF.

The CDR3 reads CASSVTGERDEQFF. The CDR3 DNA is TGTGCCAGCAGTGTTACAGGGGAGAGAGATGAGCAGTTCTTC. The chain is built from TRBV12-3 or TRBV12-4 and TRBJ2-1; 7 nucleotides align to TRBD1. The length of the CDR3 is 14 residues. The ends lost 5 bases at V and 8 bases at J; junction bases unmatched: 9.

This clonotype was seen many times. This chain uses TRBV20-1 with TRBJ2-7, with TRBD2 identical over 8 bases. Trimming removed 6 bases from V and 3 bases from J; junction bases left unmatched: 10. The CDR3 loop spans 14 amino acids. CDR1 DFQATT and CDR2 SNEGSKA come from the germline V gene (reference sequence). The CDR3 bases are TGCAGTGCCCTTTCATGGCTAGCGGGCTACGAGCAGTACTTC. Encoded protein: CSALSWLAGYEQYF.

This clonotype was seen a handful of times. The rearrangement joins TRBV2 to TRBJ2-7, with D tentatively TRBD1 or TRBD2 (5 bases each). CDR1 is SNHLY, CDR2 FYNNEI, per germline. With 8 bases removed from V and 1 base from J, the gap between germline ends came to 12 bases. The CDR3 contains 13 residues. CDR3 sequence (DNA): TGTGCCAGCGACTTGGGGGAATCCTACGAGCAGTACTTC. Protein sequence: CASDLGESYEQYF.

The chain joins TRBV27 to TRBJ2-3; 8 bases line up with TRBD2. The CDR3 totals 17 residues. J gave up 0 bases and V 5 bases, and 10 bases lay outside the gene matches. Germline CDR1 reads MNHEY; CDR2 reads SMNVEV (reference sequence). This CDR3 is CASSHRSAGGSTDTQYF. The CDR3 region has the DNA TGTGCCAGCAGTCACAGAAGTGCGGGAGGTAGCACAGATACGCAGTATTTT.

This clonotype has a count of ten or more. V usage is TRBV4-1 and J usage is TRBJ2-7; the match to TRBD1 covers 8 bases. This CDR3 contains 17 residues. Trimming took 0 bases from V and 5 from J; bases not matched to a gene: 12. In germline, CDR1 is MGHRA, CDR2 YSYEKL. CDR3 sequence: CASSQDLGQGFGHEQYF. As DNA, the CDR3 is TGCGCCAGCAGCCAAGATCTCGGACAGGGCTTTGGGCACGAGCAGTACTTC.

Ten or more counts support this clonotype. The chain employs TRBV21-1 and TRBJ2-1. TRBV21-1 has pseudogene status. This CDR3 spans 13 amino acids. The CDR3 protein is CASNSTDYNEQFF. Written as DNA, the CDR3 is TGTGCCAGCAACTCGACTGATTACAATGAGCAGTTCTTC.

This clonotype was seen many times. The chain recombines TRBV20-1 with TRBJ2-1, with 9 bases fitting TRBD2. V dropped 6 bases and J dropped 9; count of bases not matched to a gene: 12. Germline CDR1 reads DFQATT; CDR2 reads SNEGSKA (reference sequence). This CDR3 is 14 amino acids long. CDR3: CSAASGTDFREQFF. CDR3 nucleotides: TGCAGTGCAGCTAGCGGGACGGATTTTCGTGAGCAGTTCTTC.

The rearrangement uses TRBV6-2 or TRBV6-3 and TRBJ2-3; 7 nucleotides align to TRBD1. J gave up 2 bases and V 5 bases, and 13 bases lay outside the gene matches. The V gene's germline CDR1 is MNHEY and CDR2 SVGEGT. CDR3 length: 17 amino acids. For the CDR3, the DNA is TGTGCCAGCAGTACGACCGGGACAGAGCTTTACACAGATACGCAGTATTTT. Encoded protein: CASSTTGTELYTDTQYF.

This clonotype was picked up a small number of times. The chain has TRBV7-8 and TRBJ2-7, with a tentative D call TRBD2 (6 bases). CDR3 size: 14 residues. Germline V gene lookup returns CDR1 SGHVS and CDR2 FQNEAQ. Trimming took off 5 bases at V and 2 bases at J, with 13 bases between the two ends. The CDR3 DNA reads TGTGCCAGCAGCCCGGGCGGGAAAACCTACGAGCAGTACTTC. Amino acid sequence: CASSPGGKTYEQYF.

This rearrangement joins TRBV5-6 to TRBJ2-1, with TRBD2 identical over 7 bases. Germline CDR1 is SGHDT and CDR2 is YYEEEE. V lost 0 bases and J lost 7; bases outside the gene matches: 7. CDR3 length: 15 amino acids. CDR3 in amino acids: CASSLGAGPRNEQFF. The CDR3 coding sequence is TGTGCCAGCAGCTTGGGAGCGGGGCCGCGAAATGAGCAGTTCTTC.

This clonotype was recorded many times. CDR3 sequence (DNA): TGTGCCAGCAGTCCTACCGGGACTAGCGGGGGCCGCACAGATACGCAGTATTTT. Protein: CASSPTGTSGGRTDTQYF. The chain recombines TRBV12-3 or TRBV12-4 with TRBJ2-3, with 14 bases identical to TRBD2. The V gene end was trimmed by 5 bases and the J gene end by 1 base; junction bases not matched to a gene: 8. CDR3 size: 18 residues.

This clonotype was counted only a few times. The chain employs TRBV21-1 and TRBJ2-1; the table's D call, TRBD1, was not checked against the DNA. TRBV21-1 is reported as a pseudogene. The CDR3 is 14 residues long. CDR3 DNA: TGTGCCAGCAGCAAAGTACCTTCAACAGGGTTTCGGTTCTTC. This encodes CASSKVPSTGFRFF.

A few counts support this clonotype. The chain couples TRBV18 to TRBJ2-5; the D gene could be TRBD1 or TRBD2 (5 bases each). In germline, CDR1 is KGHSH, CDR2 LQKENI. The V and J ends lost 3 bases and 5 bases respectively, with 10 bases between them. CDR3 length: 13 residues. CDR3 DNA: TGTGCCAGCTCACCTGGGGGTTTCGAGACCCAGTACTTC. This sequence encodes CASSPGGFETQYF.

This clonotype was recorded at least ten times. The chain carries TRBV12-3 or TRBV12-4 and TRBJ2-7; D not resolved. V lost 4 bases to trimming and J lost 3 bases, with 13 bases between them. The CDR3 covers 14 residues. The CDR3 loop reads CASSSLRLSYEQYF. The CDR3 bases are TGTGCCAGCAGTTCACTGAGACTGAGCTACGAGCAGTACTTC.

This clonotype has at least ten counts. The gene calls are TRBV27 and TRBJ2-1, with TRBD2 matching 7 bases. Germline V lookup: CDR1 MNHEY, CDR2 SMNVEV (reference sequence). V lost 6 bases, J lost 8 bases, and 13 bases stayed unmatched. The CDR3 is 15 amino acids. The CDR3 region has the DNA TGTGCCAGCAGCTTCGCGGGGGTGTCGGTCGATGAGCAGTTCTTC. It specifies CASSFAGVSVDEQFF.

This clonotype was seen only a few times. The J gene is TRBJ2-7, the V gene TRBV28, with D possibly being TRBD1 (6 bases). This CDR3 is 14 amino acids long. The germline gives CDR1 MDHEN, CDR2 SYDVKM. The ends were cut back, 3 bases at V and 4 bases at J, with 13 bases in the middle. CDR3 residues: CASSLTGPRYEQYF. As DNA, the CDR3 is TGTGCCAGCAGTTTGACAGGCCCCCGGTACGAGCAGTACTTC.

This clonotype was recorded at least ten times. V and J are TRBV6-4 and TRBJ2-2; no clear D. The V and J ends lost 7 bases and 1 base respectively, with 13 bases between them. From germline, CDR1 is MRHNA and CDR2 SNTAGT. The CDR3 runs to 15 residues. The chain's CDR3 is CASKSGPENTGELFF. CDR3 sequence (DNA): TGTGCCAGCAAGTCCGGGCCAGAGAACACCGGGGAGCTGTTTTTT.

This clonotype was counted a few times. This chain's CDR3 is CAWTDSDTGELFF. Here the CDR3 DNA reads TGTGCCTGGACGGACAGCGACACCGGGGAGCTGTTTTTT. The V gene is TRBV30, the J gene TRBJ2-2; D is possibly TRBD1 (6 bases). CDR1 is GTSNPN, CDR2 SVGIG, per germline (reference sequence). The CDR3 consists of 13 residues. Trimming shortened V by 4 bases and J by 3 bases, and 9 bases separated the two germline ends.

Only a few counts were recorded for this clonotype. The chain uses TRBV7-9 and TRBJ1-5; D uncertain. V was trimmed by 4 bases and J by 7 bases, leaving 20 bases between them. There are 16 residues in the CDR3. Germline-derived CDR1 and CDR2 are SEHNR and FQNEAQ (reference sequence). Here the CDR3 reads CASSSRPPGRRQPQHF. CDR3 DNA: TGTGCCAGCAGCTCCCGCCCCCCCGGGAGGAGACAGCCCCAGCATTTT. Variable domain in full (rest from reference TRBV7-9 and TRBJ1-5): DTGVSQNPRHKITKRGQNVTFRCDPISEHNRLYWYRQTLGQGPEFLTYFQNEAQLEKSRLLSDRFSAERPKGSFSTLEIQRTEQGDSAMYLCASSSRPPGRRQPQHFGDGTRLSIL.

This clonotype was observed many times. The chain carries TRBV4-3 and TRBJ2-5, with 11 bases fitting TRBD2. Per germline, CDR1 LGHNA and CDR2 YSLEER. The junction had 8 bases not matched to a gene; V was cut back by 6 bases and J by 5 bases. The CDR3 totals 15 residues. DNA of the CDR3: TGCGCCAGCAGTCAACTAGCGGGAGAGAGGGAGACCCAGTACTTC. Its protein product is CASSQLAGERETQYF.

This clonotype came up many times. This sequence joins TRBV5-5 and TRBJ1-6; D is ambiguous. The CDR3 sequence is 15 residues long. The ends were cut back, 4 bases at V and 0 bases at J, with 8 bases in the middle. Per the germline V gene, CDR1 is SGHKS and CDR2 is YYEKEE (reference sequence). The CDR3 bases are TGTGCCAGCAGCCCAGGAAGCTCCTATAATTCACCCCTCCACTTT. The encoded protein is CASSPGSSYNSPLHF.

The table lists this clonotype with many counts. In DNA form, the CDR3 reads TGTGCCAGCAGCCAGGGCTTGCTCCAAGAGACCCAGTACTTC. As protein: CASSQGLLQETQYF. V usage is TRBV7-9 and J usage is TRBJ2-5; tentative D call: TRBD1 (5 bases). The germline V and J ends were trimmed by 5 bases and 1 base, with 11 bases remaining between them. Germline values: CDR1 SEHNR, CDR2 FQNEAQ (reference sequence). The CDR3 is 14 amino acids.

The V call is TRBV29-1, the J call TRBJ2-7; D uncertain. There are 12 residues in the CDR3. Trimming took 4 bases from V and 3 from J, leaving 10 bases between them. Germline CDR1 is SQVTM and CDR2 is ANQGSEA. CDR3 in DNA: TGCAGCGTTGTTACAACAGACTACGAGCAGTACTTC. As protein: CSVVTTDYEQYF.

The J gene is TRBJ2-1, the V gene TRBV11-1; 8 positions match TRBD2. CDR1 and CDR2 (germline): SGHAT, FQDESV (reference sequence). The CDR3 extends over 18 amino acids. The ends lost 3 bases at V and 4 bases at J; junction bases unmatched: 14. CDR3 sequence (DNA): TGTGCCAGCAGCTTCCCGACCTCCGGGACTAGGACGTACAATGAGCAGTTCTTC. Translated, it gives CASSFPTSGTRTYNEQFF.

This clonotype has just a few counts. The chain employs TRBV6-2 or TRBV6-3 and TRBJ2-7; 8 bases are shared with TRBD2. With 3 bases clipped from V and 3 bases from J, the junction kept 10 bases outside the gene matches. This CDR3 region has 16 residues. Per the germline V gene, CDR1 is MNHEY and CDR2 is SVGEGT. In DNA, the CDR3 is TGTGCCAGCAGTTATTTGGTAGCGGGGAATAGCTACGAGCAGTACTTC. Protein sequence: CASSYLVAGNSYEQYF.

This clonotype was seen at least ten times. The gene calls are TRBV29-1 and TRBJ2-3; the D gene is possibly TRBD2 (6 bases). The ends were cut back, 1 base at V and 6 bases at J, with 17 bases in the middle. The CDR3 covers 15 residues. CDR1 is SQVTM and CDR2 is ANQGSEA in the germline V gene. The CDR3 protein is CSVEGGTVYMDTQYF. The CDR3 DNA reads TGCAGCGTTGAAGGAGGGACTGTCTATATGGATACGCAGTATTTT.

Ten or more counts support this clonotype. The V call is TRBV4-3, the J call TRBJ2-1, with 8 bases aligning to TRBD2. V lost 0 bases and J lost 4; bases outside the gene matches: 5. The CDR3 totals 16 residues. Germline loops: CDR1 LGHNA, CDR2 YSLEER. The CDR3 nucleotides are TGCGCCAGCAGCCAAGAAGTCGGACTAGCTTACAATGAGCAGTTCTTC. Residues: CASSQEVGLAYNEQFF.

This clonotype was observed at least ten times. The CDR3 DNA follows: TGTGCCAGCAGCTTGTTGGAAGATCAAGGGGGCGGTCTATCGGTGGCAGATACGCAGTATTTT. Translation gives CASSLLEDQGGGLSVADTQYF. The chain recombines TRBV11-1 with TRBJ2-3; 7 nucleotides agree with TRBD1. The V segment lost 3 bases and the J segment 4 bases; nucleotides outside the gene matches: 25. The CDR3 is 21 amino acids. Germline lookup yields CDR1 SGHAT and CDR2 FQDESV (reference sequence).

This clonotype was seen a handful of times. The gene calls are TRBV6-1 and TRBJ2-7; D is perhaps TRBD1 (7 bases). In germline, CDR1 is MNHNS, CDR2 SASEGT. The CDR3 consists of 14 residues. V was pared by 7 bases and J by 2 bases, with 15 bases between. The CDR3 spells CASTHPGGTYEQYF. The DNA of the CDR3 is TGTGCCAGCACCCATCCAGGGGGGACCTACGAGCAGTACTTC.